This T cell receptor (beta chain) emerged from a study of T cell responses to AZD1222 COVID-19 vaccine. Broader study findings: Most donors were white British, females outnumbered males, and clonal diversity was possibly underestimated. Spike-specific TCR breadth and depth grew following two AZD1222 doses. Dominant at 160-218 and 743-854, vaccine-associated CD4 TCRs also spanned spike. At baseline, just a handful of AZD1222 recipients tested seropositive.

The data were produced by immunoSEQ multiplex PCR, yet TCRdb's version contains in-frame clones alone and is incomplete. The repertoire holds over 100,000 clones, with approximately 85% as singletons. As concerns this clone: No antigen is known for it.

Source: peripheral blood, taken 28 days after the second dose of the MenACWY control vaccine. The source is an adult who received the MenACWY meningococcal vaccine as a control.

The DNA of the CDR3 is TGTGCCAGCAGCCAAGACCTCGGGGGCGCATGGGGCTACACCTTC. Translating gives CASSQDLGGAWGYTF. This rearrangement joins TRBV4-2 to TRBJ1-2, with TRBD1 as a possible D gene (6 bases). Trimming removed 0 bases at V and 8 bases at J, with 16 bases between. The CDR3 has 15 amino acids. The germline V gene encodes CDR1 LGHNA and CDR2 YNFKEQ.